The rows below give T cell receptor beta chains drawn from one sample of a study of T cells after yellow fever vaccination. TCRdb redid the calling of the 5' RACE reads with MiXCR, one entry per CDR3 protein. The sample holds 200,000 to 300,000 distinct CDR3 sequences, over 10% seen once. The sample here was CD4+ T cells sorted from PBMCs, taken 45 days after the yellow fever booster vaccination. These receptors all stem from a man aged 30 to 39 who received the YFV17D yellow fever vaccine. Both conserved end residues are part of each CDR3. D genes are given only for firm matches. Rows may omit the clone size; those that give it use once, few, many or a size class.

j_call clone_size d_call v_call cdr3_nt cdr3_aa
TRBJ2-5 many TRBD1 TRBV6-6 TGTGCCAGCAGCCTACAGGGGTTGGAGACCCAGTACTTC CASSLQGLETQYF
TRBJ2-7 - - TRBV12-3/TRBV12-4 TGTGCCAGCAGTTCCATAGACCTCGAGCAGTACTTC CASSSIDLEQYF
TRBJ2-7 many - TRBV7-2 TGTGCCAGCAGCACAGACAGATACGAGCAGTACTTC CASSTDRYEQYF
TRBJ2-7 many - TRBV12-3/TRBV12-4 TGTGCCAGCAGACCTGACACCTACGAGCAGTACTTC CASRPDTYEQYF
TRBJ2-2 - - TRBV15 TGTGCCACCAGCAAACTCGAGATCGGGGAGCTGTTTTTT CATSKLEIGELFF
TRBJ2-1 few TRBD2 TRBV20-1 TGCAGTGCCGGAAGAGCGGGAGGCGCCTACAATGAGCAGTTCTTC CSAGRAGGAYNEQFF
TRBJ2-3 few TRBD2 TRBV20-1 TGCAGTGCACAGAAAGCGGGATTCACAGATACGCAGTATTTT CSAQKAGFTDTQYF
TRBJ2-1 - - TRBV5-1 TGCGCCAGCAGCTTGGCCAGGGATAGCGATGAGCAGTTCTTC CASSLARDSDEQFF
TRBJ1-1 few - TRBV20-1 TGCAGTGCTCGAGACCGGGACAAGTACACTGAAGCTTTCTTT CSARDRDKYTEAFF
TRBJ2-1 - TRBD2 TRBV11-3 TGTGCCAGCAGCTTGCAAGTAGCGGGACTCAACAATGAGCAGTTCTTC CASSLQVAGLNNEQFF
TRBJ2-5 - TRBD1 TRBV18 TGTGCCAGCTCACCAGGGACAGGCCAAGCGACCCAGTACTTC CASSPGTGQATQYF
TRBJ2-5 few - TRBV5-1 TGCGCCAGCAGCCCGCGGGACTCCGATCAAGAGACCCAGTACTTC CASSPRDSDQETQYF
TRBJ1-5 many TRBD1 TRBV6-5 TGTGCCAGCAGTTCGGGACAGGGTCAGCCCCAGCATTTT CASSSGQGQPQHF
TRBJ2-3 many TRBD2 TRBV7-8 TGTGCCAGCAGCCTTAGCGGGAGGAGCACAGATACGCAGTATTTT CASSLSGRSTDTQYF
TRBJ2-1 few - TRBV5-1 TGCGCCAGCAGCTTGCTTGGTTTTACCTCCTACAATGAGCAGTTCTTC CASSLLGFTSYNEQFF
TRBJ1-2 - TRBD1 TRBV7-2 TGTGCCAGCAGCCCAGGGGGTTTTGGCTACACCTTC CASSPGGFGYTF
TRBJ1-2 - - TRBV7-2 TGTGCCAGCAGCTTCTCAGGGGACTATGGCTACACCTTC CASSFSGDYGYTF
TRBJ2-1 - - TRBV24-1 TGTGCCACCAGTGACCCCCTCGTCAGCGCGCAGTTCTTC CATSDPLVSAQFF
TRBJ2-1 few TRBD2 TRBV15 TGTGCCACCAGCAGAGATCGGCTAGCGGGATTATCCTACAATGAGCAGTTCTTC CATSRDRLAGLSYNEQFF
TRBJ2-1 - TRBD1 TRBV18 TGTGCCAGTATTCCGGGACAGGGCGCGGGTGAGCAGTTCTTC CASIPGQGAGEQFF
TRBJ2-7 - TRBD1 TRBV7-2 TGTGCCAGCAGCCAGCGGACAGGACCCTACGAGCAGTACTTC CASSQRTGPYEQYF
TRBJ2-3 - - TRBV6-5 TGTGCCAGCAGTTACTCCTCCCCTGGGAGTGGAACAGATACGCAGTATTTT CASSYSSPGSGTDTQYF
TRBJ2-1 many - TRBV24-1 TGTGCCACCAGTGACGGCTACAATGAGCAGTTCTTC CATSDGYNEQFF
TRBJ2-1 few - TRBV10-3 TGTGCCATCGTTGGGTCCCTGGGGTACAATGAGCAGTTCTTC CAIVGSLGYNEQFF